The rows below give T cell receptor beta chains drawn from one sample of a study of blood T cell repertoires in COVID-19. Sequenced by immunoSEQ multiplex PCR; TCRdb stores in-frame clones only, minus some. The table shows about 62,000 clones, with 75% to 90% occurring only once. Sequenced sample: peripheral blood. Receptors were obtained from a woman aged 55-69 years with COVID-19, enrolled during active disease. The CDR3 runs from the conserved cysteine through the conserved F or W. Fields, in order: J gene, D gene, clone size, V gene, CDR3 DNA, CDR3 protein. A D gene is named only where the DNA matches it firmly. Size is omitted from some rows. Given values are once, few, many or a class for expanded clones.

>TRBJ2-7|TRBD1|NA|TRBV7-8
TGTGCCAGCAGGTTTGGGACAGGGTCCAACGAGCAGTACTTC
CASRFGTGSNEQYF
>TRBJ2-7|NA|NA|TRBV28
TGTGCCAGCAGTTTGCACCAGGGGACGTACGAGCAGTACTTC
CASSLHQGTYEQYF
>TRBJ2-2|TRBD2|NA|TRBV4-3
TGCGCCAGCAGCCAAGGAGTATGGACTAGCGGGAGGGCGAACACCGGGGAGCTGTTTTTT
CASSQGVWTSGRANTGELFF
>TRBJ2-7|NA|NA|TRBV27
TGTGCCAGCAGTTTAAGTAGGCAGGGGAACCACGAGCAGTACTTC
CASSLSRQGNHEQYF
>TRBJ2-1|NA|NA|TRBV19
TGTGCCAGTAGTAAGCCAGGGAGGAATGAGCAGTTCTTC
CASSKPGRNEQFF
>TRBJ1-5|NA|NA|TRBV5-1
TGCGCCTCCTCATATGGGGGCGAGGACCAGCCCCAGCATTTT
CASSYGGEDQPQHF
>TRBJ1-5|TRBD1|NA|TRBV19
TGTGCCACCCGGGACAGCATCGTTCTGGGCAATCAGCCCCAGCATTTT
CATRDSIVLGNQPQHF
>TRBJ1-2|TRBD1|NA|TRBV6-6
TGTGCCAGCAGTTATCGGCAGGGGGGTAACTATGGCTACACCTTC
CASSYRQGGNYGYTF
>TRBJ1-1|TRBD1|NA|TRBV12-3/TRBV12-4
TGTGCCAGCAGTCCCCAGACAGGGAAGATACTCTTT
CASSPQTGKILF
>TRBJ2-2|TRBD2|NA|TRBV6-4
TGTGCCAGCAGTGGTCTAGCGGGAGCTACCGGGGAGCTGTTTTTT
CASSGLAGATGELFF
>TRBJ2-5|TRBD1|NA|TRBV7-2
TGTGCCAGCAGCTTAGGGGGACAGGGATCGGAGACCCAGTACTTC
CASSLGGQGSETQYF
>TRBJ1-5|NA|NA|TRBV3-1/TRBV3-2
TGTGCCAGCAGTGCCTGGGGCACCGACGATCAGCCCCAGCATTTT
CASSAWGTDDQPQHF
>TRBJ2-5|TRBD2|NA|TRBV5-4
TGTGCCAGTTTAGACGAGCGGGAGGCGGAGACCCAGTACTTC
CASLDEREAETQYF
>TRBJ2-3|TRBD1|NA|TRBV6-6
TGTGCCAGCAGTTACGAGCAGGGGGCTCCCACAGATACGCAGTATTTT
CASSYEQGAPTDTQYF
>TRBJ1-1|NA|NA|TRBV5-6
TGTGCCAGCAGCGTGGGGGGCAAGGAAGCTTTCTTT
CASSVGGKEAFF
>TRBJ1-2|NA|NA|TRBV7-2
TGTGCCAGCAGCCCAGGACAGAGCTTCGGTGGCTACACCTTC
CASSPGQSFGGYTF
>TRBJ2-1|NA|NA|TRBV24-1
TGTGCCACCAGTGATTCCCCTCACCACAGGAGCCACAATGAGCAGTTCTTC
CATSDSPHHRSHNEQFF
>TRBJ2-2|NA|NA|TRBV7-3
TGTGCCAGCAGCCCAAACACCGGGGAGCTGTTTTTT
CASSPNTGELFF
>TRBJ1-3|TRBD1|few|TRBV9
TGTGCCAGCAGCGCGTACAGGGGACCTGGAAACACCATATATTTT
CASSAYRGPGNTIYF
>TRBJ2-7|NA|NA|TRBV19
TGTGCCAGTAGTTACACAGGGCTCCACGAGCAGTACTTC
CASSYTGLHEQYF
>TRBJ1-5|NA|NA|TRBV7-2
TGTGCCAGCAGCTTGATTCGTACAGGGAAGGATAGCAATCAGCCCCAGCATTTT
CASSLIRTGKDSNQPQHF
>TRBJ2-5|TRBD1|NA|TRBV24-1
TGTGCCACCAGTGATTTAGGGGACAGGGTCGGGGAGACCCAGTACTTC
CATSDLGDRVGETQYF
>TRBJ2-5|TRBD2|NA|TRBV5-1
TGCGCCAGCAGCCTCAGCGGGAGTAACCAAGAGACCCAGTACTTC
CASSLSGSNQETQYF
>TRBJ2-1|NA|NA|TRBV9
TGTGCCAGCAGCACCCGGCCCGGGAGAATTTCCTACAATGAGCAGTTCTTC
CASSTRPGRISYNEQFF
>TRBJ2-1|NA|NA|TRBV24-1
TGTGCCACCAGTGCTTCTGACAGCATCTCCTACAATGAGCAGTTCTTC
CATSASDSISYNEQFF
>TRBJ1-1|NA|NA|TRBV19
TGTGCCAGTAAAAGTGAGGTGTGGGGCTACACTGAAGCTTTCTTT
CASKSEVWGYTEAFF
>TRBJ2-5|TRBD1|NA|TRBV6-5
TGTGCCAGCAGGAGACTCCAGGGGGCGAAGGAGACCCAGTACTTC
CASRRLQGAKETQYF
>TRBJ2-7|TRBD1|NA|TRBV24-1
TGTGCCACCAGTGACTCGACAGGGGTTGATACCTACGAGCAGTACTTC
CATSDSTGVDTYEQYF
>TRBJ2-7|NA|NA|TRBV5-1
TGCGCCAGCAGCTTGGGACAGGCCGAGCAGTACTTC
CASSLGQAEQYF
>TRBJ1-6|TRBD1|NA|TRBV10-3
TGTGCCATCAGTGACTCCCAGACAGGGATGAACTCACCCCTCCACTTT
CAISDSQTGMNSPLHF
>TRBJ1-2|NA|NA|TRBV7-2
TGTGCCAGCAGCCCCAGGGGACGGGACTATGGCTACACCTTC
CASSPRGRDYGYTF
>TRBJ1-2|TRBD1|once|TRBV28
TGTGCCAGCAGTCCGCCAGGGACAGGGGACTTAGCTAACTATGGCTACACCTTC
CASSPPGTGDLANYGYTF
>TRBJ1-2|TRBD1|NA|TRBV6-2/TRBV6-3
TGTGCCAGCAGTTGGGACAGGGGTTATGGCTACACCTTC
CASSWDRGYGYTF
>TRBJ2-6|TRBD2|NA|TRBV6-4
TGTGCCAGCAGCGGCGGGACTAGCGGGACTGGGGCCAACGTCCTGACTTTC
CASSGGTSGTGANVLTF
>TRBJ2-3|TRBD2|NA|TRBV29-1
TGCAGCGTGGAGCTAGCGGGACTAGCGGGGGACCTATCCACAGATACGCAGTATTTT
CSVELAGLAGDLSTDTQYF
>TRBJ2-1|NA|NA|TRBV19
TGTGCCAGTAGTATTCTTTTCTCGGCGGATGAGCAGTTCTTC
CASSILFSADEQFF
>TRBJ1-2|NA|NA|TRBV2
TGTGCCAGCAGTGAAGGAGAGGCCCACAACTATGGCTACACCTTC
CASSEGEAHNYGYTF
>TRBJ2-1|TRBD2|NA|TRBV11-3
TGTGCCAGCAGCTTAACTTTAGCGGGAGATTACAATGAGCAGTTCTTC
CASSLTLAGDYNEQFF
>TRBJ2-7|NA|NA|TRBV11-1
TGTGCCAGCAGCTCGGTGCAGGGCTCCTACGAGCAGTACTTC
CASSSVQGSYEQYF
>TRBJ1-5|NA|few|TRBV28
TGTGCCAGCAGTTTTAGGCAGGGCGGCGGTCAGCCCCAGCATTTT
CASSFRQGGGQPQHF
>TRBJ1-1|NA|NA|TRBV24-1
TGTGCCACCAGTGGGGCCGCCAGGGGCAGGACTGAAGCTTTCTTT
CATSGAARGRTEAFF
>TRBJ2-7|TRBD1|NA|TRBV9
TGTGCCAGCAGCGCGTCGGGACAGGGGTCCTACGAGCAGTACTTC
CASSASGQGSYEQYF
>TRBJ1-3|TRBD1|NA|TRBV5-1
TGCGCCAGCAGCGTGGACAGGAGCTCTGGAAACACCATATATTTT
CASSVDRSSGNTIYF
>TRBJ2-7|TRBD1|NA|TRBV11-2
TGTGCCAGCAGCTTAGCCGGGGACAGGCGCGAGCAGTACTTC
CASSLAGDRREQYF
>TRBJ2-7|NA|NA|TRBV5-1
TGCGCCAGCAGCTTTACGCGGAGCAGCTCCTACGAGCAGTACTTC
CASSFTRSSSYEQYF
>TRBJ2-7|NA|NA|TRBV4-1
TGCGCCAGCAGCCAAGATGACAGATCCTACGAGCAGTACTTC
CASSQDDRSYEQYF
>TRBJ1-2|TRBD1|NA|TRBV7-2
TGTGCCAGCAGCTTAGCGGGTACGGGACAGGGAAGCGGCTACACCTTC
CASSLAGTGQGSGYTF
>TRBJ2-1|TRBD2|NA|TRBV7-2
TGTGCCAGCAGCTCGCTGACTAGCGATGAGCAGTTCTTC
CASSSLTSDEQFF
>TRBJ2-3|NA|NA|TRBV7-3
TGTGCCAGCAGCTTAGGACTAACAGAAGGAGATACGCAGTATTTT
CASSLGLTEGDTQYF
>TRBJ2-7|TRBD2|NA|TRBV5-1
TGCGCCAGCAGCTTGGAGACTAGCGGGGCCATTTACGAGCAGTACTTC
CASSLETSGAIYEQYF
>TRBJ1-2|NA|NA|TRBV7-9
TGTGCCAGCAGCTTAGACTGGACAGATCAGTATGGCTACACCTTC
CASSLDWTDQYGYTF
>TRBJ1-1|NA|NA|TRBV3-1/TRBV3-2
TGTGCCAGCAGCGCGAACAGGGCGCCGGGCACTGAAGCTTTCTTT
CASSANRAPGTEAFF
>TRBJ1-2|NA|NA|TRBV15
TGTGCCACCAGCAAAGAGAGGGGAGGGTATGGCTACACCTTC
CATSKERGGYGYTF